This TCR beta chain was documented in a study of T cells in Graves' hyperthyroidism and ophthalmopathy (dated by TCRdb to between 2018 and 2021). Broadly, across the study: Peripheral blood samples were taken at initial diagnosis, before any treatment was given. To identify distinguishing TCR V-J signatures, a discovery cohort of 100 or so patients was used, comprising 40 to 45 with Graves' ophthalmopathy and 57 with stable Graves' hyperthyroidism. Prospective prediction of ophthalmopathy was tested in an independent validation cohort consisting of about 20 hyperthyroidism patients and over 15 patients who later progressed to ophthalmopathy. For training and testing, the roughly 93 patients in the discovery cohort were randomly divided in a 7:3 ratio. The study also compared thyroid tissue and blood T-cell repertoires from several Graves' hyperthyroidism patients. After sampling, hyperthyroidism patients received methimazole starting at 30 mg daily, and ophthalmopathy patients received high-dose intravenous methylprednisolone. According to the paper, TCR Vbeta CDR3 sequencing was carried out on roughly 130 peripheral blood samples, which came from under 50 ophthalmopathy, 75 to 80 hyperthyroidism and roughly 17 progressor patients.

On the study overall, not on this receptor specifically: A 13 V-J signature model separated ophthalmopathy from stable hyperthyroidism, with 87.88% sensitivity and roughly 82% specificity in cross-validation and 80%/75% in testing. In validation, progression to ophthalmopathy was predicted by the model with about 70% sensitivity and around 75% specificity, a median of about 6 months before onset. Most expanded thyroid clonotypes (frequency above 0.001) were also detected in blood, a finding suggesting that blood repertoires may reflect thyroid immune responses. Sample size was not statistically predetermined, and blinding of investigators to group allocation was not performed.

CDR1 and CDR2 are drawn from the germline V gene: SGHTA, FQGNSA. Taken from cysteine to phenylalanine, the CDR3 has 15 residues. Just the 45-base CDR3 DNA is kept, in frame starting at base 1. At the junction V is shortened by 5 bases and J by 2 bases, with 13 bases in between. This clonotype was counted a few times. Its binding antigen is unknown. No clone much larger than this one lies a single base away; base qualities are absent. Amplification of TCR beta CDR3 regions was carried out from RNA transcripts. A first-round RT-PCR of the TCR CDR3 used the HTBI primer set with the Qiagen OneStep RT-PCR kit. The libraries were constructed in a second round of multiplex PCR and then size-selected and purified. Sequencing of the libraries was done on an Illumina HiSeq2000 using paired-end 100 bp reads. Under the source paper's analysis protocol: Raw data were processed with SOAPnuke, discarding reads with adapters, uncalled bases, mean Phred below 15, or no exact constant-primer or identifier match. High-quality paired reads were merged using COPE v1.2.5, and each unique nucleotide sequence was defined as a clonotype. Clonotypes were aligned to IMGT TRBV, TRBD and TRBJ reference segments using MiTCR v1.1. The analysis was restricted to V-J combinations with a frequency above 0.0001, which together covered around 99% of the repertoires. A TCS score was defined as the ratio of F50 (clonal expansion) to E x V (chaos), with BLOSUM62-based TCRdist applied between CDR3 peptides within each V-J. Welch's t-statistics and random forest reduced roughly 500 V-J features to fewer than 15, which were used in a naive Bayes classifier (R e1071). The public sequencing data were trimmed at Q25 with fastp and processed into clonotypes with MiXCR by TCRdb, which kept only in-frame beta chains. Rows merge per CDR3 protein into single entries with the most common DNA and genes. TCRdb, not the authors, supplied the V and J calls. The sample table records about 380,000 distinct CDR3 sequences; approximately 17% of these occur just once. The top ten constitute 35% to 50% of the sample.

Ophthalmopathy patients had moderately to severely active disease, Clinical Activity Score of at least 3, NOSPECS grade of at least 4, and duration under 3 months. Any patient with an uncontrolled infection, another autoimmune disease, pregnancy or lactation was excluded. Diagnoses were based on clinical symptoms, serum thyroxine and TRAb, thyroid ultrasound and orbital computed tomography. PBMCs were isolated from 8 to 10 ml of fresh peripheral blood by Ficoll-Paque density gradient centrifugation. Total RNA was extracted with Trizol reagent, and quality was checked on an Agilent 2100 Bioanalyzer.

Sequenced input: blood. The sequence links TRBV7-2 to TRBJ1-3; the D gene lacks a confident call. The clonotype comes from a man between 18 and 29 years old with Graves' ophthalmopathy. For the CDR3, the sequence is CASSQPGGPGNTIYF. Read as DNA, the sequence is TGTGCCAGCAGCCAACCGGGAGGGCCTGGAAACACCATATATTTT.